The rows below give T cell receptor beta chains drawn from one sample of a study of post-analysis software for immune sequencing data. TCRdb re-analysed the PCR reads in MiXCR, keeping a single row per CDR3 protein. The data hold 650,000 to 900,000 distinct CDR3 sequences, with around 46% observed a single time. The sample comprised blood. The receptors shown here come from a girl aged 10 to 17 with multiple sclerosis. CDR3s include the opening cysteine and the closing phenylalanine or tryptophan. The D gene is left open where the match is weak. Only some rows state a clone size, as once, few, many or a class for expanded clones.

v_gene	abundance	j_gene	d_gene	CDR3nt	CDR3aa
TRBV5-1	-	TRBJ2-4	-	TGCGCCAGCAGCCCCAGGGGGGGGGCACCAAACATTCAGTACTTC	CASSPRGGAPNIQYF
TRBV5-1	many	TRBJ2-7	-	TGCGCCAGCAGCTTGAATGTGGTCGGGGCCTACGAGCAGTACTTC	CASSLNVVGAYEQYF
TRBV20-1	few	TRBJ2-3	-	TGCAGTGCCTCTCGGGGAGGGAAAGGGGGAAGGTCAGATACGCAGTATTTT	CSASRGGKGGRSDTQYF
TRBV7-2	-	TRBJ2-7	TRBD1	TGTGCCAGCAGCTCCCTAAGACAGGGTAGCTCCTACGAGCAGTACTTC	CASSSLRQGSSYEQYF
TRBV14	-	TRBJ2-7	TRBD2	TGTGCCAGCAGCCAAGGTGCGGGAGGTACCTACGAGCAGTACTTC	CASSQGAGGTYEQYF
TRBV20-1	few	TRBJ2-7	-	TGCAGTGCTGGGCAGGGAGTGGGAAACGAGCAGTACTTC	CSAGQGVGNEQYF
TRBV5-1	-	TRBJ1-1	TRBD1	TGCGCCAGCAGCTTGGCTGGAGAGGGACAGAGCGCTTTCTTT	CASSLAGEGQSAFF
TRBV6-2/TRBV6-3	-	TRBJ2-2	-	TGTGCCAGCAGTCACTTTGGCTCCGGGGAGCTGTTTTTT	CASSHFGSGELFF
TRBV7-6	-	TRBJ2-7	-	TGTGCCAGCAGCTTAGCGCTAAGCGGGTTCTCCTACGAGCAGTACTTC	CASSLALSGFSYEQYF
TRBV29-1	-	TRBJ2-4	TRBD2	TGCAGCGTTGAACTGCTAGCGGGAGAAGGTGAGCAGTACTTC	CSVELLAGEGEQYF
TRBV7-9	-	TRBJ2-1	-	TGTGCCAGCAGCTTATATGGGCTAGCGTCTCACAGCTCCTACAATGAGCAGTTCTTC	CASSLYGLASHSSYNEQFF
TRBV12-3/TRBV12-4	-	TRBJ2-1	TRBD2	TGTGCCAGCAGGAGAGGGGCGGGAGGGCCTGGCAATGAGCAGTTCTTC	CASRRGAGGPGNEQFF
TRBV2	-	TRBJ2-1	-	TGTGCCAGCAGTGCATGGAGGGCCCGGGATGAGCAGTTCTTC	CASSAWRARDEQFF
TRBV6-5	-	TRBJ2-3	TRBD2	TGTGCCAGCAGTTACCTTACCCGGGGACTAGCGGGAGCAGTGACAGATACGCAGTATTTT	CASSYLTRGLAGAVTDTQYF
TRBV6-6	-	TRBJ2-7	TRBD2	TGTGCCAGCAGTGATGTGGGACTAGCGGGCTCTCTATTCGAGCAGTACTTC	CASSDVGLAGSLFEQYF
TRBV20-1	-	TRBJ1-1	TRBD1	TGCAGTGCAGCACAGGGGGTGAACACTGAAGCTTTCTTT	CSAAQGVNTEAFF
TRBV7-7	few	TRBJ2-1	TRBD2	TGTGCTAGCAGCTTCCAGCGGGGGAATGAGCAGTTCTTC	CASSFQRGNEQFF
TRBV15	few	TRBJ2-4	TRBD1	TGTGCCACCAGCAGAGTCGCAGGGGGTTACATTCAGTACTTC	CATSRVAGGYIQYF
TRBV15	-	TRBJ1-2	-	TGTGCCACCCATAAAGGGGGCTATGGCTACACCTTC	CATHKGGYGYTF
TRBV6-5	few	TRBJ1-2	TRBD1	TGTGCCAGCAGGCGACAGGGGCCGTCTAACTATGGCTACACCTTC	CASRRQGPSNYGYTF
TRBV6-1	few	TRBJ2-6	TRBD2	TGTGCCAGCAGTGAGTCCGCGGGACTAGCGGGACCTGGGGCCAACGTCCTGACTTTC	CASSESAGLAGPGANVLTF
TRBV4-3	few	TRBJ2-6	-	TGCGCCAGCAACCGAAGGGGCAGCTCCTCTGGGGCCAACGTCCTGACTTTC	CASNRRGSSSGANVLTF
TRBV12-5	-	TRBJ1-4	TRBD1	TGTGCTAGTGGTTTGCCGGGACAGGAGCCCCTTACTAATGAAAAACTGTTTTTT	CASGLPGQEPLTNEKLFF
TRBV27	-	TRBJ1-1	-	TGTGCCAGCAGGTTAAGTTTTACGAACACTGAAGCTTTCTTT	CASRLSFTNTEAFF
TRBV20-1	-	TRBJ2-7	TRBD2	TGCAGTGCTGAGGGTCGGGGGCGGGAGGCCTCCTACGAGCAGTACTTC	CSAEGRGREASYEQYF
TRBV29-1	-	TRBJ2-3	-	TGCAGCGTTGACAGGGCCTCCACAGATACGCAGTATTTT	CSVDRASTDTQYF
TRBV12-3/TRBV12-4	once	TRBJ1-2	TRBD1	TGTGCCAGCAGTTTATCCCAGGGGGCGACGAACTATGGCTACACCTTC	CASSLSQGATNYGYTF
TRBV7-8	-	TRBJ2-3	-	TGTGCCAGCAGCCTGGATAGTGATGGGGATACGCAGTATTTT	CASSLDSDGDTQYF
TRBV27	-	TRBJ2-7	-	TGTGCCAGCAGTTTATTAGGGGACCTCTACGAGCAGTACTTC	CASSLLGDLYEQYF
TRBV12-3/TRBV12-4	-	TRBJ2-7	-	TGTGCCAGCAGTTTCAACGGCAGCGTCCGGAAGCAGTACTTC	CASSFNGSVRKQYF
TRBV20-1	-	TRBJ2-7	-	TGCAGTGCCACCTCAAATGGAGGGGCGGACGATCCCCACAATCCCTACTCCTACGAGCAGTACTTC	CSATSNGGADDPHNPYSYEQYF
TRBV20-1	-	TRBJ1-1	-	TGCAGTGCTAGAAGGTACCCAGAGAACACTGAAGCTTTCTTT	CSARRYPENTEAFF
TRBV20-1	few	TRBJ1-2	-	TGCAGTGCTCAACACATCATGGACACCTTC	CSAQHIMDTF
TRBV5-1	-	TRBJ1-1	TRBD1	TGCGCCAGCAGACCGGGACAGGTCATGAACACTGAAGCTTTCTTT	CASRPGQVMNTEAFF
TRBV6-1	-	TRBJ1-2	-	TGTGCCAGCAGTGAAGGTGGAGGTAGGGGGAACTATGGCTACACCTTC	CASSEGGGRGNYGYTF
TRBV14	-	TRBJ1-2	-	TGTGCCAGCAGCCATCGACGTGGACAGCTTGATGGCTACACCTTC	CASSHRRGQLDGYTF
TRBV7-2	-	TRBJ2-7	-	TGTGCCAGCAGCTTTGGACCGCTCTATTACGAGCAGTACTTC	CASSFGPLYYEQYF
TRBV20-1	-	TRBJ2-7	-	TGCAGTGCCCCCACGAGAGGACTTTCCTACGAGCAGTACTTC	CSAPTRGLSYEQYF
TRBV2	once	TRBJ2-1	-	TGTGCCACCACGGACCACTCCTACAATGAGCAGTTCTTC	CATTDHSYNEQFF
TRBV20-1	-	TRBJ2-3	TRBD2	TGCAGTGCTAGAGAGCGGGAGGGCCCCGATACGCAGTATTTT	CSAREREGPDTQYF
TRBV24-1	-	TRBJ2-5	-	TGTGCCACCAGTGATGTCGGGGGTGTTGCAGAGACCCAGTACTTC	CATSDVGGVAETQYF
TRBV2	-	TRBJ2-4	-	TGTGCCAGCAGTGAAGGGACAGGCGGGGACATTCAGTACTTC	CASSEGTGGDIQYF
TRBV3-1	-	TRBJ2-5	-	TGTGCCAGCGGCCAAAGGACAGCCCAAGAGACCCAGTACTTC	CASGQRTAQETQYF
TRBV19	-	TRBJ2-2	TRBD2	TGTGCCAGTAGTACGGGACTAGCGACGTCGATCGGGGAGCTGTTTTTT	CASSTGLATSIGELFF
TRBV29-1	few	TRBJ2-3	-	TGCAGCGTTGCCGTTTTTTCTGGGCAGCCTTCTAGCACAGATACGCAGTATTTT	CSVAVFSGQPSSTDTQYF
TRBV7-9	-	TRBJ2-5	TRBD2	TGTGCCAGCAGCTTTGGGACTAGCGGCCAAGAGACCCAGTACTTC	CASSFGTSGQETQYF
TRBV11-2	few	TRBJ2-6	-	TGTGCCAGCAGCTTAGTGGGGACACCCTACTCTGGGGCCAACGTCCTGACTTTC	CASSLVGTPYSGANVLTF
TRBV10-3	-	TRBJ1-1	-	TGTGCCATCAGGGAGGAGATGAACACTGAAGCTTTCTTT	CAIREEMNTEAFF
TRBV3-1	-	TRBJ2-6	-	TGTGCCAGCAGCCAAGAATTCCGGTCCTCTGGGGCCAACGTCCTGACTTTC	CASSQEFRSSGANVLTF
TRBV6-4	-	TRBJ2-3	TRBD2	TGTGCCAGCAGTGATGGGGCGGGAGCTACAGATACGCAGTATTTT	CASSDGAGATDTQYF
TRBV6-1	-	TRBJ1-5	-	TGTGCCAGCACCCAAGAGGCGGCCTTACGGCAGCCCCAGCATTTT	CASTQEAALRQPQHF
TRBV29-1	few	TRBJ2-1	TRBD2	TGCAGTGCTAGACTAGCGGAATACAATGAGCAGTTCTTC	CSARLAEYNEQFF
TRBV9	-	TRBJ2-3	-	TGCGCCAGCAGCGTAGGGTCTACCCTCCCGGATACGCAGTATTTT	CASSVGSTLPDTQYF
TRBV20-1	few	TRBJ1-4	-	TGCAGTGCTAGCCATAGGGTGGTAGCAACTAATGAAAAACTGTTTTTT	CSASHRVVATNEKLFF
TRBV3-1	few	TRBJ1-2	-	TGTGCCAGCAGCCAGGGGGTTTATGGCTACACCTTC	CASSQGVYGYTF
TRBV9	few	TRBJ2-6	-	TGTGCCAGCAGCGTAGGCCGGGTCGTAAGCTCTGGGGCCAACGTCCTGACTTTC	CASSVGRVVSSGANVLTF
TRBV4-1	-	TRBJ1-6	-	TGCGCCAGCAGCCGCGATGAGTCAGGATATAATTCACCCCTCCACTTT	CASSRDESGYNSPLHF
TRBV2	-	TRBJ1-1	-	TGTGCCAGCAGTGTCGGCAGAAAGGTGAGGAACACTGAAGCTTTCTTT	CASSVGRKVRNTEAFF